The T cell receptor beta chain described here comes from a study of cytomegalovirus exposure and HLA in healthy donors. Overall study findings and caveats: Researchers reported from a later analysis that most CMV-associated TCR beta chains appeared HLA-restricted. For cytomegalovirus status, the classifier reportedly gave diagnoses with high specificity and sensitivity.

Use of 60 Vbeta and 13 Jbeta primers characterized the PCR. Per the original data handling: Roughly 10 million shared chains were among approximately 80 million unique TCR beta chains counted in a later analysis. The repertoire was sequenced with immunoSEQ multiplex PCR; TCRdb's copy has only in-frame clones and lacks some. V and J calls plus clone size are reproduced from that table; the DNA served to infer D and trimming. The sample lists some 66,000 clones, about 82% occurring once. Notes on this clone: The antigen is unknown.

Germline V gene data show CDR1 as MNHNS and CDR2 as SASEGT. V was clipped by 6 bases and J by 7 bases; unmatched bases: 7. The CDR3 is made up of 14 amino acids. This rearrangement joins TRBV6-1 to TRBJ2-1; 9 nucleotides align to TRBD2. This clonotype was sampled from a woman aged 25 to 45 in good health and CMV-seronegative. The sequencing input was PBMCs. CDR3: CASRKAGGGNEQFF. CDR3 coding DNA: TGTGCCAGCAGGAAAGCGGGGGGCGGGAATGAGCAGTTCTTC.